This TCR beta chain is drawn from a study of regulatory T cells in long-lasting Graves disease. Indicated time point: newly diagnosed GD, antithyroid drugs for less than 3 months. PBMC-derived RNA was used for the TCR library. V lost 0 bases, J lost 10 bases, and 10 bases lay in between. The CDR3 is 13 residues long. Germline values: CDR1 SGHVS, CDR2 FQNEAQ. In building TCR beta libraries, iRepertoire HTBI primers were used together with Arm-PCR of CDR3 regions. From the multiplex PCR reads, TCRdb called clonotypes with MiXCR, one entry per CDR3 protein. The data show over 400,000 distinct CDR3 sequences, with about 15% seen just once and around a sixth held by the top ten. This sample was also put to use in a study of T cells in Graves' hyperthyroidism and ophthalmopathy.

The receptor was derived from a woman in her forties or fifties with Graves disease. The chain uses TRBV7-8 and TRBJ2-1; possibly TRBD2 for D (5 bases). Specimen: peripheral blood mononuclear cells (PBMCs), collected at new diagnosis, from a patient treated with antithyroid drugs. CDR3 nucleotides: TGTGCCAGCAGCTTAGCGCAGATAGCGGAGCAGTTCTTC. It specifies CASSLAQIAEQFF.